This T cell receptor beta chain was profiled in a study of type 1 regulatory T cells. Germline trimming cut 3 bases from V and 4 bases from J; bases unmatched to any gene: 8. Germline V lookup: CDR1 SGDLS, CDR2 YYNGEE. The CDR3 is 17 amino acids. TCRdb reprocessed the reads with MiXCR, giving one entry per CDR3 protein. The sample lists about 60,000 distinct CDR3 sequences, more than 45% occurring once. On this clonotype itself: What it recognizes is unknown.

General study findings and limits: Compared with non-type 1 regulatory T cells, type 1 regulatory T cells showed a more restricted TCR repertoire.

The V gene is TRBV9, the J gene TRBJ2-1, with 12 positions matching TRBD2. Material: cultured non-Tr1 T cells, either the whole culture or a sorted T cell fraction (not recorded which). The sequence derives from a human donor in good health. This CDR3 reads CASSAIPLAGGYNEQFF. The CDR3, as DNA: TGTGCCAGCAGCGCCATTCCACTAGCGGGGGGATACAATGAGCAGTTCTTC.